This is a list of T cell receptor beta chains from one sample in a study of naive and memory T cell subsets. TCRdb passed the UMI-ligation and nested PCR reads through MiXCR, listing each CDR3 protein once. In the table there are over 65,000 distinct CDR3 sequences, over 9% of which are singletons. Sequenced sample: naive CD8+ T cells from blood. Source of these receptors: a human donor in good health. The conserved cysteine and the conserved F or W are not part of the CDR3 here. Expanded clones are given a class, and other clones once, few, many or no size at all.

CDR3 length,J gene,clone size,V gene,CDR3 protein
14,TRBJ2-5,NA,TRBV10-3,AISEKETSGRETQY
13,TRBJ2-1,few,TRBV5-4,ASSLRRENFNEQF
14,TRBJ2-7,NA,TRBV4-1,ASSQDPSGSSYEQY
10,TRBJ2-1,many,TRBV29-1,SVITSYNEQF
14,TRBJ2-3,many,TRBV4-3,ASSQDLEGATDTQY
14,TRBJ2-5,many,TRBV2,ASSEESYPTGETQY
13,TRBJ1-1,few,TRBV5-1,ASTLASGGYTEAF
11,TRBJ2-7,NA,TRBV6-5,ASSYADSQEQY
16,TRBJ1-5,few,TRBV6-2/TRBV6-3,ASSIPLGEPYSNQPQH
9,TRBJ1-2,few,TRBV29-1,SVELNGGYT
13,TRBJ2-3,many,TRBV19,ASSIVGTRSDTQY
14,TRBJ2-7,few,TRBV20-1,SARVFMVGLTYEQY
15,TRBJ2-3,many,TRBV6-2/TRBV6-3,ASSRSQGLAGTDTQY
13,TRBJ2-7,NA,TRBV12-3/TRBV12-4,ASSKTSGSSYEQY
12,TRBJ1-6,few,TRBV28,ASRGGPGASPLH
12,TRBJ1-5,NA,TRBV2,ASSAGQGGQPQH
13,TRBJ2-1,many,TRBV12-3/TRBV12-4,ASSPQGDSYNEQF
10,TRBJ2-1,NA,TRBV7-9,ASSLGADEQF
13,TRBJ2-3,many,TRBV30,AWSVGRASTDTQY
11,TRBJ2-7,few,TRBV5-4,ASSPDGGGEQY
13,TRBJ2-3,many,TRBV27,ATYSRREGTDTQY
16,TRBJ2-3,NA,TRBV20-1,SASPLSGLAARADTQY
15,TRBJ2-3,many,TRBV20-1,SALLAGDTPSTDTQY
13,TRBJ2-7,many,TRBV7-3,ASSSAGTGRFEQY
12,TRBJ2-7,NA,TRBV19,ASSIALDRPEQY
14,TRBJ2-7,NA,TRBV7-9,ASSDQDRAGVREQY
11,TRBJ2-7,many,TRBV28,ASSFEGPYEQY
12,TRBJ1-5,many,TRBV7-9,ASSSSGGDQPQH
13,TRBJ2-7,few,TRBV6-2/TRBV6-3,ASSPRSGSYYEQY
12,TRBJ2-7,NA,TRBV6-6,ASSPVGGNYEQY
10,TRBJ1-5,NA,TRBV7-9,ASSVDYQPQH
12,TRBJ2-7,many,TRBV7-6,ASSPRSGHYEQY
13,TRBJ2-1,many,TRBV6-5,ASRPRDGSSVEQF
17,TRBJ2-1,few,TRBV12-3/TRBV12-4,ASSSTVSQLAGTYNEQF
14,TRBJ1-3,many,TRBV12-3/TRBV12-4,ASSLSRDRVGNTIY
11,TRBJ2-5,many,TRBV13,ASSIRTQETQY
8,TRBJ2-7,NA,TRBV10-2,ASSAGEQY
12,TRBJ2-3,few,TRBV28,ASSLTGGSDTQY
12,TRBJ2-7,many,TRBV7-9,ASSLVAGGYEQY
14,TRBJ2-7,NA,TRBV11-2,ASSLAPTRGRYEQY
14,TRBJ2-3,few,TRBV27,ASSTSAGEYSDTQY
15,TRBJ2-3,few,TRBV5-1,ASSLGFGGIATDTQY
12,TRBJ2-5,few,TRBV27,ASSSGYQGLDQY
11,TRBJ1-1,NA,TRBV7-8,ASSLLQATEAF
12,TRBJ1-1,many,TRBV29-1,SVEVPLRVTEAF
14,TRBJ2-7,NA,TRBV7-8,ASSLFGTSGSYEQY
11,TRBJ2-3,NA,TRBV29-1,SVDGLPTDTQY
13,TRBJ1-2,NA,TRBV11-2,ASSLGATGHYGYT
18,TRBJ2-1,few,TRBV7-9,ASSLQYRTSGRFSYNEQF
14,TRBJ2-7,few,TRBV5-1,ASSLEPGTSSREQY
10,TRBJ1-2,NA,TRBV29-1,SVETRPTGYT
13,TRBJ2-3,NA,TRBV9,ASSVAGAGADTQY
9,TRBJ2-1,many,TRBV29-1,SVLASNEQF
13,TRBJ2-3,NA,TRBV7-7,ASSFRGRDTDTQY
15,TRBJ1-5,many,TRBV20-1,SASPAVRENSNQPQH
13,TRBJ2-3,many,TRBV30,AWTGGSTSTDTQY
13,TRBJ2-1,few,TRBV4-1,ASSQDLPSYNEQF